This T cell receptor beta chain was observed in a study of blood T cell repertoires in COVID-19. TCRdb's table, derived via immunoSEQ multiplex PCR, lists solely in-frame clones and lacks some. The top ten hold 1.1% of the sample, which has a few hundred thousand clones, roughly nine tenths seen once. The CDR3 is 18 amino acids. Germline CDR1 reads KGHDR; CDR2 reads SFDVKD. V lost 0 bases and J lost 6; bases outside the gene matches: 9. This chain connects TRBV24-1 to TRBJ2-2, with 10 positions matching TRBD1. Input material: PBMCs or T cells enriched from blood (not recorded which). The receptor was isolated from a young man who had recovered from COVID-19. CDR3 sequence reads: CATSDLPPGQGISGELFF. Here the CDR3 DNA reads TGTGCCACCAGTGATTTGCCTCCGGGACAGGGGATATCCGGGGAGCTGTTTTTT.